This T cell receptor beta chain was recovered during a study of graft-versus-host responses after intestinal transplantation (dated by TCRdb to about 2021). Turning to the overall study: The transplants that recipients received were multivisceral, liver-intestinal, or isolated intestinal. Every recipient was given anti-thymocyte globulin induction, followed by about three years of maintenance tacrolimus and steroids. After intestinal transplantation, graft-versus-host and host-versus-graft alloreactive T cell clones in the graft, circulation and bone marrow were tracked using bulk TCR-beta CDR3 sequencing. Alloreactive clones were identified by sequencing pre-transplant mixed lymphocyte reaction products and comparing these products with unstimulated pre-transplant donor and recipient T cells. The cohort enrolled some 23 intestinal transplant recipients, one of whom was a retransplant, and a few patients without pretransplant specimens were excluded. Donor T cell macrochimerism was defined as a peak of at least 4% donor T cells among recipient peripheral blood mononuclear cells. Rather than being sequenced by the commercial service, samples from a few later patients were sequenced in-house on an Illumina MiSeq and processed with MiXCR. General findings and caveats noted by the study authors: Conclusions were limited by the relatively low number and heterogeneity of intestinal transplant patients. Early after transplant, peak levels of circulating GvH clones were found to be associated with declines in HvG clones. GvH clones were detected in recipient bone marrow, and some of these GvH clones were observed earlier in ileal mucosa or blood, consistent with an intestinal mucosal origin. In the allografts of patients with donor T cell macrochimerism, GvH to HvG T cell clonal ratios were high.

In the first month after transplant, blood samples were collected up to 4 times, and after that at least monthly when available. A distance of 20 bases separates the germline ends of V and J, which lose 9 bases and 5 bases respectively. The CDR3 runs 16 residues from the cysteine to the phenylalanine. Only the CDR3 DNA is retained, 48 bases long and in frame from the first base. Per the germline V gene (reference sequence), MNHEY is the CDR1 and SMNVEV is the CDR2. Points on this clone: Which antigen it targets is not known. Qualities for individual bases were not recorded, and no much larger clone is one base off.

Library construction relied on the immunoSEQ multiplex PCR assay. For most patients, high-throughput TCR-beta CDR3 sequencing of genomic DNA was performed by Adaptive Biotechnologies. In the original analysis: TCR sequencing data were retrieved from Adaptive's ImmunoSEQ software for roughly 20 patients, whereas three other patients were processed with MiXCR and VDJtools. Because the origin of CDR3 nucleotide sequences shared between donor and recipient could not be assigned, those sequences were removed. To count as alloreactive, a clone needed at least 2-fold expansion over unstimulated cells and a minimum CFSE-low frequency of 0.002% (template counts) or 0.001% (read counts). Mappable clones were those detected in sequenced pre-transplant spleen, lymph node, or MLR CFSE-low populations of the donor or recipient. The cumulative frequency of alloreactive clones was calculated as a percentage of all sequences, weighted by copy number. Sourced from immuneACCESS, this table was stored by TCRdb with only in-frame sequences that have V and J called. A share of the clones is absent; for the studies checked, an unresolved V gene accounts for under half, and the remainder has no known explanation. V and J calls and clone size are given by that table; D and trimming were obtained from the DNA. This sample is represented by approximately 12,000 clones; over 90% of them were singletons. The ten largest clones add up to approximately 22% of the sample.

Specimen: PBMCs, collected just under 110 days after intestinal transplant. The sequence was obtained from a human patient who received an intestinal transplant, so some T cells may come from the graft donor. This receptor chain uses TRBV27 and TRBJ1-6; the D gene lacks a confident call. The DNA sequence is given as TGTGCCAGTTCCCCCCGGGGTGGGGTCAATAATTCACCCCTCCACTTT. It translates as CASSPRGGVNNSPLHF.